The clone carrying this T cell receptor beta chain is a singleton in its sample. This sample stems from a study of blood T cell repertoires in COVID-19. Trimming removed 8 bases at V and 4 bases at J, with 9 bases between. Per germline, CDR1 KGHSH and CDR2 LQKENI. CDR3 length equals 11 residues. Only in-frame clones appear in the TCRdb table, and some are missing; sequencing was by immunoSEQ multiplex PCR. Of 250,000 or so clones listed, over 65% are singletons. Specimen: peripheral blood. The V gene is TRBV18, the J gene TRBJ2-7, with TRBD2 as a possible D gene (6 bases). The clonotype comes from a woman of 80 years or more with acute or convalescent COVID-19. CDR3 in amino acids: CASAGKYEQYF. The DNA of the CDR3 is TGTGCCAGCGCGGGGAAGTACGAGCAGTACTTC.